These T cell receptor beta chains were read from a single sample in a study of blood T cells in healthy people across ages. In TCRdb, the 5' RACE reads were re-called with MiXCR into one record per CDR3 protein. Of some 550,000 distinct CDR3 sequences detected, 40% to 55% appear once; the ten largest clones hold 20% to 25%. Input material: blood. The receptors originated from a man older than 75 in good health. The CDR3 runs from the conserved cysteine through the conserved F or W. The order of the fields is J gene, V gene, D gene, clone size, CDR3 protein, CDR3 DNA. D genes are given only for firm matches. Clone size is stated in some rows and not others, as once, few, many or a class when expanded.

TRBJ2-1 | TRBV27 | TRBD2 | few | CASSISGRAGEQFF | TGTGCCAGCAGTATTAGCGGGAGGGCCGGTGAGCAGTTCTTC
TRBJ1-2 | TRBV28 | NA | NA | CASSPPGVTMGYTF | TGTGCCAGCAGTCCCCCCGGGGTGACTATGGGCTACACCTTC
TRBJ2-5 | TRBV7-2 | NA | NA | CASSLMTTGETQYF | TGTGCCAGCAGCTTAATGACCACCGGGGAGACCCAGTACTTC
TRBJ2-1 | TRBV29-1 | NA | NA | CSATTGTPSYNEQFF | TGCAGCGCAACCACCGGGACTCCCTCCTACAATGAGCAGTTCTTC
TRBJ2-5 | TRBV6-1 | NA | NA | CASSVLGSFQETQYF | TGTGCCAGCAGTGTGCTTGGCTCCTTCCAAGAGACCCAGTACTTC
TRBJ2-1 | TRBV5-6 | TRBD2 | NA | CASTQLGGYSYNEQFF | TGTGCCAGCACCCAGCTCGGGGGGTACTCCTACAATGAGCAGTTCTTC
TRBJ2-6 | TRBV5-1 | NA | NA | CASRWGLGGANVLTF | TGCGCCAGCAGATGGGGCCTCGGGGGGGCCAACGTCCTGACTTTC
TRBJ1-2 | TRBV5-8 | TRBD1 | NA | CASSVGQGSWANYGYTF | TGTGCCAGCAGCGTGGGACAGGGGAGTTGGGCTAACTATGGCTACACCTTC
TRBJ2-3 | TRBV20-1 | NA | few | CSVGAPATASTDTQYF | TGCAGTGTAGGAGCGCCCGCGACAGCTAGCACAGATACGCAGTATTTT
TRBJ2-7 | TRBV6-5 | NA | many | CASSYRAFEEQYF | TGTGCCAGCAGTTACCGGGCCTTCGAGGAGCAGTACTTC
TRBJ2-1 | TRBV7-9 | NA | NA | CASSPRGQPPGNGQFF | TGTGCCAGCAGCCCCCGAGGACAGCCTCCGGGCAATGGGCAGTTCTTC
TRBJ2-3 | TRBV27 | NA | NA | CASSLSRGSGTDTQYF | TGTGCCAGCAGTTTATCGCGAGGCTCTGGCACAGATACGCAGTATTTT
TRBJ2-1 | TRBV6-6 | TRBD2 | many | CASTSGLAGTTYNEQFF | TGTGCCAGCACCTCGGGACTAGCGGGAACGACCTACAATGAGCAGTTCTTC
TRBJ1-2 | TRBV20-1 | NA | NA | CSARGGGDGYTF | TGCAGTGCTAGAGGAGGGGGTGATGGCTACACCTTC
TRBJ1-5 | TRBV20-1 | NA | few | CSAPPSGNGNQPQHF | TGCAGTGCTCCCCCCTCAGGGAATGGCAATCAGCCCCAGCATTTT
TRBJ2-5 | TRBV20-1 | TRBD2 | NA | CSAPGTSGGETQYF | TGCAGTGCGCCCGGGACTAGCGGGGGGGAGACCCAGTACTTC
TRBJ2-1 | TRBV28 | NA | NA | CAGSLSGAGEQFF | TGTGCCGGCAGTTTGTCAGGGGCCGGCGAGCAGTTCTTC
TRBJ2-7 | TRBV24-1 | TRBD1 | NA | CATSTPKGQGSSEQYF | TGTGCCACCAGCACCCCCAAGGGACAGGGGTCGAGCGAGCAGTACTTC